The clone carrying this T cell receptor beta chain has at least ten counts. Its antigen is not identified. Germline CDR1 is MDHEN and CDR2 is SYDVKM. V lost 6 bases to trimming and J lost 5 bases; unmatched junction nucleotides: 4. The CDR3 has 14 residues. This record comes from a study of Graves' ophthalmopathy and Graves' hyperthyroidism. RNA transcripts were the source from which TCR beta CDR3 regions were amplified. The authors performed first-round RT-PCR with HTBI primers and then a second-round multiplex PCR. TCRdb called the multiplex PCR reads again in MiXCR, with one record for every CDR3 protein. The sample includes under 250,000 distinct CDR3 sequences, approximately 29% of them seen just once. Each donor who had ophthalmopathy showed moderate-to-severe activity, a CAS of ≥3, a NOSPECS of ≥4, and a duration under 3 months. General study results and limits: With around 65% sensitivity and approximately 72% specificity, the model predicted ophthalmopathy progression.

The clonotype was recovered from a man in his fifties or sixties with Graves' ophthalmopathy. What was sequenced was peripheral blood. The chain joins TRBV28 to TRBJ2-2; 9 nucleotides agree with TRBD1. The CDR3 protein is CASRGQGRTGELFF. The CDR3 coding sequence is TGTGCCAGCAGAGGACAGGGGCGGACCGGGGAGCTGTTTTTT.